Reported below is one T cell receptor beta chain. No antigen is known for it. The data were obtained in a study of cytomegalovirus exposure and HLA in healthy donors. Study observations and caveats: Cytomegalovirus status was reportedly diagnosed by the classifier with high specificity and sensitivity. The authors judged a highly shared variant cluster likely a sequencing artifact.

CDR1 is SGHTS, CDR2 YDEGEE, per germline. There are 16 residues in the CDR3. V gave up 2 bases and J gave up 4 bases; unmatched junction bases: 10. Use of 60 Vbeta and 13 Jbeta primers characterized the PCR. The data were produced by immunoSEQ multiplex PCR, yet TCRdb's version contains in-frame clones alone and is incomplete. The table has around 150,000 clones, 85% to 90% seen once. The sequence derives from a woman aged 25-40 years in good health and CMV-seronegative. The sequenced material came from PBMCs. The J gene is TRBJ2-5, the V gene TRBV5-8; TRBD2 aligns across 8 bases. The CDR3, as DNA: TGTGCCAGCAGCTTCGGAAGCGGGGGAGGGGGAGAGACCCAGTACTTC. Translation gives CASSFGSGGGGETQYF.